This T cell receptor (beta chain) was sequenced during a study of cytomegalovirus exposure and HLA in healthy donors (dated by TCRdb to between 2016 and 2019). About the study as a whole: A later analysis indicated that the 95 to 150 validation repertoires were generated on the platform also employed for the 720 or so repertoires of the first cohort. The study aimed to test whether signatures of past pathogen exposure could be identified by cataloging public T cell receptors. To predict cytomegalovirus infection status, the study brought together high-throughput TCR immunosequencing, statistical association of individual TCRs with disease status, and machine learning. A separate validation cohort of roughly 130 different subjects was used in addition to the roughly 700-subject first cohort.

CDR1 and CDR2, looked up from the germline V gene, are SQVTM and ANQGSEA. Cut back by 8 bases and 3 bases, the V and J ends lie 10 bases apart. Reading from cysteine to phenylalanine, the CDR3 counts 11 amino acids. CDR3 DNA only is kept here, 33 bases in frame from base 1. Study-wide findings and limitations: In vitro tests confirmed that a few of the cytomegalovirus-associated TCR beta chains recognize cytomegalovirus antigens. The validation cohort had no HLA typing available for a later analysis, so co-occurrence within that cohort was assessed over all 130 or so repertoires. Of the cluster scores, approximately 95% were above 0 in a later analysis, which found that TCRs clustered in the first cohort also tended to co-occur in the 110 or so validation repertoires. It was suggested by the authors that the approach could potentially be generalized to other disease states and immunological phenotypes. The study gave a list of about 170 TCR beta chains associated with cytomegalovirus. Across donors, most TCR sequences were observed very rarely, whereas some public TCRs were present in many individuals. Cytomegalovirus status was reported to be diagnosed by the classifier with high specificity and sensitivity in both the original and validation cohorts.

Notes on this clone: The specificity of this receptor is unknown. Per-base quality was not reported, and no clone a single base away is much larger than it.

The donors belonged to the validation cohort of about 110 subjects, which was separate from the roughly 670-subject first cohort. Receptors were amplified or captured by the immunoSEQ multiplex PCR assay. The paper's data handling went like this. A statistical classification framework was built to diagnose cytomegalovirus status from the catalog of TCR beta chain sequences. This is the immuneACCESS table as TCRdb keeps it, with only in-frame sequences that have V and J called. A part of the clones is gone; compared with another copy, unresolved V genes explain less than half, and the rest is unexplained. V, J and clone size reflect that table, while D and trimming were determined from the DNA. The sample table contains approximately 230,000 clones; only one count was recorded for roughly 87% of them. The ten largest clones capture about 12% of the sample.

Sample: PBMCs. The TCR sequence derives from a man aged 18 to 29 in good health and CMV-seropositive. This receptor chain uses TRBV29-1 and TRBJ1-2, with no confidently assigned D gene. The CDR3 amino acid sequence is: CSLSQDYGYTF. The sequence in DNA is TGCAGCCTATCCCAGGACTATGGCTACACCTTC.